What follows are 18 T cell receptor beta chains derived from one specimen sequenced in a study of response to subunit inactivated influenza vaccine. TCRdb re-called the RT-PCR reads through MiXCR, storing one row per CDR3 protein. The sample carries 500,000 to 600,000 distinct CDR3 sequences, 13% to 15% recorded once. The sample was PBMCs from blood, taken 11 to 12 days after vaccination. The receptors derive from a man aged 50 to 60 who received an inactivated influenza vaccine.

The chain carries TRBV20-1 and TRBJ1-4; D call uncertain. With 3 bases removed from V and 4 bases from J, the gap between germline ends came to 9 bases. Germline values: CDR1 DFQATT, CDR2 SNEGSKA (reference sequence). This CDR3 region has 13 residues. DNA of the CDR3: TGCAGTGCTAGGCGCGACGGTAATGAAAAACTGTTTTTT. It yields the protein CSARRDGNEKLFF.

This chain connects TRBV28 to TRBJ2-3, with D unresolved. V was shortened by 6 bases and J by 4 bases, with 11 bases between the two germline ends. Looked up from germline, CDR1 is MDHEN and CDR2 is SYDVKM. This CDR3 is 13 amino acids long. The CDR3 DNA follows: TGTGCCAGCAGCTCTGCTGGGTCAGATACGCAGTATTTT. Translation gives CASSSAGSDTQYF.

In its sample, this clonotype was seen a few times. The gene calls are TRBV7-6 and TRBJ2-3; 8 bases line up with TRBD2. Trimming at V came to 5 bases and at J to 2 bases, leaving 15 bases not matched to a gene. The CDR3 consists of 18 residues. Germline-derived CDR1 and CDR2 are SGHVS and FNYEAQ. In nucleotides, the CDR3 is TGTGCCAGCAGCCCAAATGGTATTAGCGGGGCTCACACAGATACGCAGTATTTT. It codes for CASSPNGISGAHTDTQYF. Supplemented by reference TRBV7-6 and TRBJ2-3, the full variable domain reads GAGVSQSPRYKVTKRGQDVALRCDPISGHVSLYWYRQALGQGPEFLTYFNYEAQQDKSGLPNDRFSAERPEGSISTLTIQRTEQRDSAMYRCASSPNGISGAHTDTQYFGPGTRLTVL.

The chain combines TRBV12-3 or TRBV12-4 with TRBJ2-3; unclear D gene. The ends were cut back, 5 bases at V and 3 bases at J, with 12 bases in the middle. The CDR3 spans 14 residues. The CDR3 coding sequence is TGTGCCAGCAGTCCCTTCACGGTAACAGATACGCAGTATTTT. This codes for CASSPFTVTDTQYF.

The chain joins TRBV29-1 to TRBJ2-5; no reliable D call. The CDR3 is 13 amino acids. From germline, CDR1 is SQVTM and CDR2 ANQGSEA. V was trimmed by 3 bases and J by 1 base, leaving 9 bases between them. In nucleotides, the CDR3 is TGCAGCGTTGACAGTGGAGCCCAAGAGACCCAGTACTTC. Its translation is CSVDSGAQETQYF.

Only a few counts were recorded for this clonotype. V and J are TRBV7-8 and TRBJ2-5; 7 bases agree with TRBD2. Germline loops: CDR1 SGHVS, CDR2 FQNEAQ. V shed 5 bases and J 6 bases; nucleotides not matched to a gene: 6. CDR3 length equals 13 residues. The CDR3 coding sequence is TGTGCCAGCAGCACGGGGGAGGGGAAGACCCAGTACTTC. This encodes CASSTGEGKTQYF.

This clonotype was seen a handful of times. V is TRBV3-1 and J is TRBJ2-7; 7 bases align to TRBD1. This CDR3 contains 16 residues. The V segment lost 4 bases and the J segment 0 bases; nucleotides outside the gene matches: 9. Germline V CDR1 and CDR2: LGHDT, YNNKEL (reference sequence). The CDR3 protein is CASSRTAGTASYEQYF. As DNA, the CDR3 is TGTGCCAGCAGCCGAACCGCCGGGACAGCCTCCTACGAGCAGTACTTC.

This clonotype has more than one count but fewer than ten. V gene TRBV24-1 combines with J gene TRBJ2-3, with 7 bases aligning to TRBD2. Germline V lookup: CDR1 KGHDR, CDR2 SFDVKD. The CDR3 is 16 residues long. V lost 1 base and J lost 0; bases outside the gene matches: 3. In DNA, the CDR3 is TGTGCCACCAGTGATTTTCGCGGGGGTAGCACAGATACGCAGTATTTT. The encoded protein is CATSDFRGGSTDTQYF.

This clonotype was picked up many times. V is TRBV7-2 and J is TRBJ2-3; 16 nucleotides agree with TRBD2. V shed 5 bases and J 7 bases; nucleotides not matched to a gene: 9. The CDR3 runs to 17 residues. CDR1 and CDR2 from the germline V gene are SGHTA and FQGNSA. CDR3 bases: TGTGCCAGCAGCCCGGGACTAGCGGGGGGGCCCTCGCATACGCAGTATTTT. Translating gives CASSPGLAGGPSHTQYF.

The rearrangement joins TRBV5-5 to TRBJ1-4; 7 positions match TRBD1. This CDR3 contains 16 residues. Per germline, CDR1 SGHKS and CDR2 YYEKEE (reference sequence). V lost 5 bases, J lost 8 bases, and 15 bases stayed unmatched. CDR3 residues: CASSATWGQTPEKLFF. The CDR3 bases are TGTGCCAGCAGTGCCACCTGGGGACAGACTCCGGAAAAACTGTTTTTT.

The sample holds a few counts of this clonotype. V gene TRBV20-1 combines with J gene TRBJ2-3; 9 bases map to TRBD1. Germline V gene sequence: CDR1 DFQATT, CDR2 SNEGSKA (reference sequence). CDR3 length: 15 amino acids. The V gene end was trimmed by 3 bases and the J gene end by 4 bases; junction bases not matched to a gene: 8. CDR3 in DNA: TGCAGTGCTAGTCATCGGGACAGGGATTCAGATACGCAGTATTTT. Residues: CSASHRDRDSDTQYF.

In its sample, this clonotype was seen a few times. This chain connects TRBV28 to TRBJ1-1; D ambiguous. Per germline, CDR1 MDHEN and CDR2 SYDVKM. V dropped 2 bases and J dropped 3 bases, with 19 bases sitting between them. The CDR3 is made up of 17 amino acids. In DNA form, the CDR3 reads TGTGCCAGCAGTTTAATTCATAGAGGAATTTGGGACACTGAAGCTTTCTTT. This codes for CASSLIHRGIWDTEAFF.

The chain couples TRBV29-1 to TRBJ2-5; D remains unclear. In germline, CDR1 is SQVTM, CDR2 ANQGSEA. The CDR3 is 13 residues long. Trimming removed 4 bases at V and 4 bases at J, with 13 bases between. DNA of the CDR3: TGCAGCGTTGGAGGATTTTCTGGAGAGACCCAGTACTTC. This gives the protein CSVGGFSGETQYF.

This clonotype was found a few times. The V gene is TRBV7-9, the J gene TRBJ2-5; D remains ambiguous. The CDR3 totals 13 residues. Germline V gives CDR1 SEHNR, CDR2 FQNEAQ (reference sequence). Trimming removed 6 bases from V and 5 bases from J, with 13 bases in between. The CDR3 nucleotides read TGTGCCAGCAGTTCTCCTCCACTGGAGACCCAGTACTTC. Amino acid sequence: CASSSPPLETQYF.

This clonotype was picked up many times. The chain links TRBV3-1 to TRBJ1-1; D perhaps matches TRBD1 (6 bases). This CDR3 spans 17 amino acids. Trimming took off 1 base at V and 1 base at J, with 16 bases between the two ends. Germline V gene sequence: CDR1 LGHDT, CDR2 YNNKEL (reference sequence). CDR3 bases: TGTGCCAGCAGCCAAGTGGGAACAGGGTCCCCGAACACTGAAGCTTTCTTT. Residues: CASSQVGTGSPNTEAFF.

In its sample, this clonotype was seen many times. This chain uses TRBV7-2 with TRBJ1-1, with D tentatively TRBD1 (5 bases). The CDR3 consists of 13 residues. Looked up from germline, CDR1 is SGHTA and CDR2 is FQGNSA. V was shortened by 5 bases and J by 7 bases, with 14 bases between the two germline ends. The CDR3 sequence: CASSLQGLGEAFF. In DNA, the CDR3 is TGTGCCAGCAGCCTCCAGGGTCTAGGTGAAGCTTTCTTT. The variable domain in full, with the rest retrieved from reference TRBV7-2 and TRBJ1-1, is GAGVSQSPSNKVTEKGKDVELRCDPISGHTALYWYRQSLGQGLEFLIYFQGNSAPDKSGLPSDRFSAERTGGSVSTLTIQRTQQEDSAVYLCASSLQGLGEAFFGQGTRLTVV.

This clonotype was seen only a few times. The CDR3 loop is CAISERGTGWTDTQYF. DNA for the CDR3: TGTGCCATCAGTGAGCGGGGGACAGGGTGGACAGATACGCAGTATTTT. The chain has TRBV10-3 and TRBJ2-3; 9 positions match TRBD1. The CDR3 totals 16 residues. With V trimmed by 2 bases and J by 3 bases, 6 bases remained unmatched. Germline V gives CDR1 ENHRY, CDR2 SYGVKD.

This clonotype was counted only a few times. The chain couples TRBV18 to TRBJ2-1, with no clear D. The CDR3 has 13 amino acids. V lost 0 bases, J lost 8 bases, and 8 bases lay in between. The germline CDR1 and CDR2 sequences are KGHSH and LQKENI. CDR3 loop: CASSPPVGDEQFF. The CDR3 nucleotides are TGTGCCAGCTCACCACCTGTGGGTGATGAGCAGTTCTTC.